This entry lists 26 T cell receptor beta chains sequenced from one sample in a study of blood T cell repertoires in COVID-19. Using immunoSEQ multiplex PCR, the repertoire was profiled, and TCRdb retains in-frame clones only, with some absent. Of around 300,000 clones listed, 80% to 90% are singletons. Sequenced material: peripheral blood. The source is a man in his thirties or forties with active or convalescent COVID-19.

CDR3 DNA sequence: TGTGCCAGCAGCTCAGCCCCGGGGGTTGGTAACTATGGCTACACCTTC. It translates to CASSSAPGVGNYGYTF. The chain combines TRBV7-2 with TRBJ1-2; tentative D call: TRBD1 (5 bases). The ends were cut back, 4 bases at V and 1 base at J, with 16 bases in the middle. Germline CDR1 is SGHTA and CDR2 is FQGNSA. This CDR3 region has 16 residues.

The rearrangement links TRBV4-1 to TRBJ2-1; 9 bases align to TRBD2. Germline trimming cut 4 bases from V and 7 bases from J; bases unmatched to any gene: 5. Germline V gives CDR1 MGHRA, CDR2 YSYEKL. This CDR3 spans 14 amino acids. The CDR3 reads CASSLAGAGNEQFF. CDR3 bases: TGCGCCAGCAGCCTAGCGGGAGCGGGTAATGAGCAGTTCTTC.

V usage is TRBV27 and J usage is TRBJ2-1; 10 positions agree with TRBD2. V trimming: 5 bases; J trimming: 5 bases; junction bases outside the gene matches: 3. The CDR3 extends over 14 amino acids. Germline CDR1 MNHEY, CDR2 SMNVEV (reference sequence). The CDR3 bases are TGTGCCAGCAGTATCACTAGCGGGGACAATGAGCAGTTCTTC. Its protein product is CASSITSGDNEQFF.

This clone was recorded once. The chain has TRBV28 and TRBJ2-2, with 7 bases identical to TRBD1. The CDR3 sequence is 13 residues long. The trim removed 10 bases at V and 7 bases at J, leaving 9 bases unmatched. Germline-derived CDR1 and CDR2 are MDHEN and SYDVKM. The CDR3: CATRKGGIGELFF. For the CDR3, the DNA is TGTGCCACCCGGAAAGGGGGCATCGGGGAGCTGTTTTTT.

This sequence joins TRBV2 and TRBJ1-6, with 8 bases fitting TRBD1. The CDR3 covers 15 residues. In germline, CDR1 is SNHLY, CDR2 FYNNEI. With 2 bases clipped from V and 7 bases from J, the junction kept 4 bases outside the gene matches. The CDR3 reads CASSETTGVNSPLHF. The CDR3 region has the DNA TGTGCCAGCAGTGAAACGACAGGGGTAAATTCACCCCTCCACTTT.

The V and J genes are TRBV14 and TRBJ1-6; 8 bases are shared with TRBD1. The germline V gene encodes CDR1 SGHDN and CDR2 FVKESK. V lost 4 bases, J lost 10 bases, and 12 bases stayed unmatched. This CDR3 has 16 residues. The CDR3: CASSPSGQGGRSPLHF. The CDR3 DNA is TGTGCCAGCAGCCCCTCCGGACAGGGAGGGAGGTCACCCCTCCACTTT.

The chain couples TRBV4-1 to TRBJ2-6, with 12 bases lining up with TRBD1. Germline V gene data show CDR1 as MGHRA and CDR2 as YSYEKL. There are 20 residues in the CDR3. V trimming: 0 bases; J trimming: 4 bases; junction bases outside the gene matches: 10. The CDR3 DNA reads TGCGCCAGCAGCCAAGAAGGGGCCGGGACAGGGGGCGCGGGGGCCAACGTCCTGACTTTC. This encodes CASSQEGAGTGGAGANVLTF.

This chain links TRBV19 with TRBJ2-1, with TRBD2 matching 8 bases. The V segment lost 5 bases and the J segment 6 bases; nucleotides outside the gene matches: 12. CDR3 size: 16 residues. Germline assignment: CDR1 LNHDA and CDR2 SQIVND (reference sequence). The CDR3 sequence: CASSVPPAGDSNEQFF. The CDR3 DNA sequence: TGTGCCAGTAGTGTCCCCCCAGCGGGAGACTCCAATGAGCAGTTCTTC. Using reference TRBV19 and TRBJ2-1 for the parts outside the CDR3, the full variable domain is DGGITQSPKYLFRKEGQNVTLSCEQNLNHDAMYWYRQDPGQGLRLIYYSQIVNDFQKGDIAEGYSVSREKKESFPLTVTSAQKNPTAFYLCASSVPPAGDSNEQFFGPGTRLTVL.

The chain combines TRBV5-1 with TRBJ1-3; D might be TRBD1 (6 bases). V gave up 4 bases and J gave up 0 bases, with 8 bases separating them. The CDR3 is 14 amino acids. CDR1 is SGHRS, CDR2 YFSETQ, per germline. The DNA for the CDR3 is TGCGCCAGCAGCGAGACAGGCTCTGGAAACACCATATATTTT. This encodes CASSETGSGNTIYF.

The V gene is TRBV27, the J gene TRBJ1-1; TRBD1 aligns across 8 bases. This CDR3 spans 17 amino acids. V shed 3 bases and J 4 bases; nucleotides not matched to a gene: 13. The germline V gene has CDR1 MNHEY and CDR2 SMNVEV (reference sequence). DNA of the CDR3: TGTGCCAGCAGTTTCCGCCGGACAGGGTACAAAGGCACTGAAGCTTTCTTT. It yields the protein CASSFRRTGYKGTEAFF.

The V and J genes are TRBV2 and TRBJ2-5; tentatively, D is TRBD1 (6 bases). This CDR3 comprises 12 residues. CDR1 and CDR2 from the germline V gene are SNHLY and FYNNEI. V shed 6 bases and J shed 4 bases, with 9 bases lying between them. CDR3 sequence (DNA): TGTGCCAGCAGCGCGACAGGAGAGACCCAGTACTTC. This sequence encodes CASSATGETQYF.

This chain uses TRBV3-1 (or the pseudogene TRBV3-2) with TRBJ2-7; 10 bases fit TRBD2. CDR3 length: 16 amino acids. Germline lookup yields CDR1 LGHDT and CDR2 YNNKEL (reference sequence). The V segment lost 3 bases and the J segment 7 bases; nucleotides outside the gene matches: 12. In DNA, the CDR3 is TGTGCCAGCAGCCACCTAGCGGGGGCCCGACCTGAAGAGCAGTACTTC. It specifies CASSHLAGARPEEQYF.

V and J are TRBV28 and TRBJ1-2; TRBD1 aligns across 8 bases. Germline loops: CDR1 MDHEN, CDR2 SYDVKM. This CDR3 is built from 17 residues. V lost 2 bases, J lost 3 bases, and 11 bases stayed unmatched. CDR3 in amino acids: CASSLAQGGFNDYGYTF. Written as DNA, the CDR3 is TGTGCCAGCAGTTTAGCACAGGGGGGTTTTAATGACTATGGCTACACCTTC.

The gene calls are TRBV27 and TRBJ2-7; D may be TRBD2 (5 bases). The germline V gene has CDR1 MNHEY and CDR2 SMNVEV (reference sequence). Trimming took 4 bases from V and 7 from J, leaving 20 bases between them. The CDR3 extends over 15 amino acids. The CDR3 sequence is CASSYVDPEKREQYF. In nucleotides, the CDR3 is TGTGCCAGCAGTTACGTTGACCCCGAAAAGCGGGAGCAGTACTTC.

The chain employs TRBV19 and TRBJ2-3; 7 nucleotides match TRBD2. The germline V gene encodes CDR1 LNHDA and CDR2 SQIVND (reference sequence). V lost 5 bases, J lost 14 bases, and 13 bases stayed unmatched. This CDR3 region has 13 residues. DNA of the CDR3: TGTGCCAGTAGTCCCAGCACCAGCGGGATGAGGTATTTT. Its protein product is CASSPSTSGMRYF.

The chain employs TRBV19 and TRBJ1-4, with D unresolved. Trimming took 3 bases from V and 7 from J, leaving 12 bases between them. This CDR3 spans 14 amino acids. The germline gives CDR1 LNHDA, CDR2 SQIVND (reference sequence). The CDR3 loop is CASSIAGVGEKLFF. The CDR3 DNA follows: TGTGCCAGTAGTATTGCCGGGGTGGGTGAAAAACTGTTTTTT.

This chain links TRBV3-1 (or the pseudogene TRBV3-2) with TRBJ2-7, with 11 bases matching TRBD2. CDR3 length equals 16 residues. CDR1 and CDR2 (germline): LGHDT, YNNKEL (reference sequence). The trim removed 2 bases at V and 6 bases at J, leaving 9 bases unmatched. CDR3 protein: CASSQLSGRASGEQYF. Here the CDR3 DNA reads TGTGCCAGCAGCCAACTTAGCGGGAGGGCCTCGGGCGAGCAGTACTTC.

The chain couples TRBV7-8 to TRBJ1-3, with TRBD1 as a possible D gene (6 bases). V was pared by 6 bases and J by 0 bases, with 15 bases between. The CDR3 consists of 16 residues. Per the germline V gene, CDR1 is SGHVS and CDR2 is FQNEAQ. The CDR3, as DNA: TGTGCCAGCAGTTATCTCCCACAGGGCTCTGGAAACACCATATATTTT. Translating gives CASSYLPQGSGNTIYF.

This sequence joins TRBV7-9 and TRBJ1-6; no reliable D call. The CDR3 covers 14 residues. V was trimmed by 3 bases and J by 5 bases, leaving 8 bases between them. CDR1 and CDR2 (germline): SEHNR, FQNEAQ (reference sequence). The CDR3 bases are TGTGCCAGCAGCTTCGACACCAATAATTCACCCCTCCACTTT. Protein sequence: CASSFDTNNSPLHF.

Notes on this clone: Other DNA sequences in the sample encode the same CDR3. This sequence joins TRBV20-1 and TRBJ2-1; D possibly corresponds to TRBD1 (5 bases). CDR3 length: 10 amino acids. The germline gives CDR1 DFQATT, CDR2 SNEGSKA (reference sequence). The V end lost 6 bases, the J end lost 9 bases, and 9 bases lay between the germline ends. The CDR3 here is CSASRGEQFF. CDR3 DNA sequence: TGCAGTGCCTCTAGGGGTGAGCAGTTCTTC.

This clone was counted between two and nine times. The rearrangement joins TRBV27 to TRBJ2-7; D gene uncertain. The CDR3 is 13 amino acids. Germline V gene sequence: CDR1 MNHEY, CDR2 SMNVEV (reference sequence). V was cut by 3 bases and J by 5 bases, with 11 bases left in between. CDR3 in amino acids: CASSFSGTDEQYF. CDR3 nucleotides: TGTGCCAGCAGTTTCAGTGGTACAGACGAGCAGTACTTC.

This rearrangement joins TRBV7-7 to TRBJ2-1; 7 bases align to TRBD2. After removal of 1 base from V and 9 bases from J, the junction contained 6 bases not matched to a gene. CDR1 SSHAT and CDR2 FNYEAQ come from the germline V gene (reference sequence). This CDR3 has 14 amino acids. This chain's CDR3 is CASSLDRASGEQFF. DNA of the CDR3: TGTGCCAGCAGCTTAGACCGTGCTAGCGGTGAGCAGTTCTTC.

This chain's CDR3 is CASTPGTGGYEQYF. The CDR3 nucleotides read TGCGCCAGCACACCCGGGACAGGGGGGTACGAGCAGTACTTC. The J gene is TRBJ2-7, the V gene TRBV4-1; 11 positions match TRBD1. J gave up 4 bases and V 7 bases, and 6 bases lay outside the gene matches. This CDR3 region has 14 residues. The germline gives CDR1 MGHRA, CDR2 YSYEKL.

This clone has just a few counts. The J gene is TRBJ1-4, the V gene TRBV10-3; 8 nucleotides agree with TRBD1. J lost 5 bases, V lost 0 bases, and 11 bases had no gene match. Per the germline V gene, CDR1 is ENHRY and CDR2 is SYGVKD. The CDR3 has 18 residues. Written as DNA, the CDR3 is TGTGCCATCAGTGAGTCGCCTTTAACAGGGGGGATAAATGAAAAACTGTTTTTT. Amino acid sequence: CAISESPLTGGINEKLFF.

The chain is built from TRBV4-2 and TRBJ2-5, with TRBD2 identical over 10 bases. The germline CDR1 and CDR2 sequences are LGHNA and YNFKEQ. The junction had 13 bases not matched to a gene; V was cut back by 4 bases and J by 5 bases. The CDR3 runs 17 residues. The DNA for the CDR3 is TGTGCCAGCAGCCGGGTTAGTAGCGGGGGGCCGTGGGAGACCCAGTACTTC. This translates into CASSRVSSGGPWETQYF.

This sequence joins TRBV7-8 and TRBJ2-3; 9 bases are shared with TRBD2. V lost 0 bases and J lost 2; bases outside the gene matches: 6. This CDR3 has 17 residues. Per germline, CDR1 SGHVS and CDR2 FQNEAQ. The CDR3 nucleotides are TGTGCCAGCAGCTTAGCGACTTTAGCGGGAGACACAGATACGCAGTATTTT. Translating gives CASSLATLAGDTDTQYF.